This is a list of T cell receptor beta chains from one sample in a study of blood T cells in healthy people across ages. TCRdb ran MiXCR on the 5' RACE reads and lists one entry per CDR3 protein. Of 1.5 million to 2 million distinct CDR3 sequences listed, about 31% are singletons. Sequencing input: blood. Receptors were obtained from a woman younger than 45 in good health. The CDR3 runs from the conserved cysteine through the conserved F or W. The D gene is left open where the match is weak. Not every row has a clone size; where given, it reads once, few, many or a size class.

DNA: TGTGCCAGCAACGAGGGACAGGCATTAGATACGCAGTATTTT
CDR3: CASNEGQALDTQYF
size: few
D: TRBD1
J: TRBJ2-3
V: TRBV7-9

DNA: TGTGCCAGCAGTTTAATAGGGGGGGGCACAGATACGCAGTATTTT
CDR3: CASSLIGGGTDTQYF
size: -
D: -
J: TRBJ2-3
V: TRBV12-3/TRBV12-4

DNA: TGTGCCAGCAGTTTAAGGGACAGGGTTGACGAGCAGTACTTC
CDR3: CASSLRDRVDEQYF
size: -
D: TRBD1
J: TRBJ2-7
V: TRBV27

DNA: TGTGCCAGCAGTTTTAACGGCAGGGGGGTAGCTGGGGCCAACGTCCTGACTTTC
CDR3: CASSFNGRGVAGANVLTF
size: -
D: -
J: TRBJ2-6
V: TRBV27

DNA: TGCAGTGCTAGAGGGCTAGCGGGGGCCTACACAGATACGCAGTATTTT
CDR3: CSARGLAGAYTDTQYF
size: few
D: TRBD2
J: TRBJ2-3
V: TRBV20-1

DNA: TGTGCCAGCAGCGAGACAGGCGAGGAGAACACTGAAGCTTTCTTT
CDR3: CASSETGEENTEAFF
size: -
D: -
J: TRBJ1-1
V: TRBV9

DNA: TGTGCCAGCAGTCCGTATAGGCAGCGAAACTCCTACGAGCAGTACTTC
CDR3: CASSPYRQRNSYEQYF
size: -
D: -
J: TRBJ2-7
V: TRBV27

DNA: TGCGCCAGCAGCCAAGAGCCGGGACTAGCGGCCGATACGCAGTATTTT
CDR3: CASSQEPGLAADTQYF
size: many
D: TRBD2
J: TRBJ2-3
V: TRBV4-1

DNA: TGCTGTGCTACGGACGGAATCTACGAGCAGTACTTC
CDR3: CCATDGIYEQYF
size: -
D: -
J: TRBJ2-7
V: TRBV20-1

DNA: TGCGCCAGCAGCCAAGGGCTCCGGTGGGACGGTAAGGCTGAAGCTTTCTTT
CDR3: CASSQGLRWDGKAEAFF
size: -
D: -
J: TRBJ1-1
V: TRBV4-1

DNA: TGTGCCAGCAGCTTTCCGGGACAGTCAAATTCACCCCTCCACTTT
CDR3: CASSFPGQSNSPLHF
size: few
D: TRBD1
J: TRBJ1-6
V: TRBV11-2

DNA: TGTGCCAGCAGCGCAAGAGGACAGGGCGCAGATACGCAGTATTTT
CDR3: CASSARGQGADTQYF
size: few
D: TRBD1
J: TRBJ2-3
V: TRBV9

DNA: TGTGCCAGCAGCTTAAATAAGTACAGTAACTATGGCTACACCTTC
CDR3: CASSLNKYSNYGYTF
size: -
D: -
J: TRBJ1-2
V: TRBV11-2

DNA: TGTGCCAGCAGTTTATCACAGGGGGCAGCTCGAGATACGCAGTATTTT
CDR3: CASSLSQGAARDTQYF
size: -
D: TRBD1
J: TRBJ2-3
V: TRBV28

DNA: TGTGCCAGCAGTCCCTCCGGCAGGGCGTATGACTATGGCTACACCTTC
CDR3: CASSPSGRAYDYGYTF
size: -
D: -
J: TRBJ1-2
V: TRBV6-1

DNA: TGTGCCAATATCTATAGGGTCGACGGAAGACAAGAGACCCAGTACTTC
CDR3: CANIYRVDGRQETQYF
size: -
D: -
J: TRBJ2-5
V: TRBV21-1

DNA: TGCAGCGTTGATGCGGGGGGGCACACAGATACGCAGTATTTT
CDR3: CSVDAGGHTDTQYF
size: many
D: TRBD2
J: TRBJ2-3
V: TRBV29-1

DNA: TGTGCCAGCAGCTCAATACCACTACGGACTAGCGGGGGGGCATACAATGAGCAGTTCTTC
CDR3: CASSSIPLRTSGGAYNEQFF
size: few
D: TRBD2
J: TRBJ2-1
V: TRBV7-2

DNA: TGTGCCAGCAGTTTATCGAGGGGGGGCACTGAAGCTTTCTTT
CDR3: CASSLSRGGTEAFF
size: few
D: -
J: TRBJ1-1
V: TRBV27

DNA: TGTGCCAGCAGTTACTCGCAGCTCACAGATACGCAGTATTTT
CDR3: CASSYSQLTDTQYF
size: many
D: -
J: TRBJ2-3
V: TRBV6-6

DNA: TGTGCCAGCAGCCTCTCCTCAACTGCGGATGAGCAGTACTTC
CDR3: CASSLSSTADEQYF
size: -
D: -
J: TRBJ2-7
V: TRBV7-2

DNA: TGCAGTGCCCTCGCCCCGGGACAAGAGACCCAGTACTTC
CDR3: CSALAPGQETQYF
size: few
D: -
J: TRBJ2-5
V: TRBV20-1

DNA: TGCAGTGCTAGAGTGTCGGACAGCCGCTCCTACAATGAGCAGTTCTTC
CDR3: CSARVSDSRSYNEQFF
size: -
D: -
J: TRBJ2-1
V: TRBV20-1

DNA: TGTGCCAGCAGCCGGGGCAACCCCTATGGCTACACCTTC
CDR3: CASSRGNPYGYTF
size: -
D: -
J: TRBJ1-2
V: TRBV9

DNA: TGCAGTGCTAGAGATCGAGGGGTGGGCACTGAAGCTTTCTTT
CDR3: CSARDRGVGTEAFF
size: -
D: -
J: TRBJ1-1
V: TRBV20-1

DNA: TGTGCCAGCAGCTTAATTCGCAGCTCGGTATACAATGAGCAGTTCTTC
CDR3: CASSLIRSSVYNEQFF
size: -
D: -
J: TRBJ2-1
V: TRBV7-3

DNA: TGTGCCAGCAGCTACAGGGAAGCAGGCACTGAAGCTTTCTTT
CDR3: CASSYREAGTEAFF
size: few
D: -
J: TRBJ1-1
V: TRBV27

DNA: TGCGCCAGCAGCCGTGCGTGGCAGGGGAAAAACATTCAGTACTTC
CDR3: CASSRAWQGKNIQYF
size: few
D: -
J: TRBJ2-4
V: TRBV5-1

DNA: TGTGCCAGCAGCCACCGGGACAGGGGCCCAGATACGCAGTATTTT
CDR3: CASSHRDRGPDTQYF
size: few
D: TRBD1
J: TRBJ2-3
V: TRBV12-3/TRBV12-4

DNA: TGCGCCAGCAGGGGACTAGCGGGGCGGGTAGAGACCCAGTACTTC
CDR3: CASRGLAGRVETQYF
size: few
D: TRBD2
J: TRBJ2-5
V: TRBV4-1

DNA: TGTGCCAGCACACAGGGGGGAGGGAACACTGAAGCTTTCTTT
CDR3: CASTQGGGNTEAFF
size: -
D: TRBD1
J: TRBJ1-1
V: TRBV28

DNA: TGCGCCAGCAGCCAAGACTCAGCCGGGACACTTAACACCGGGGAGCTGTTTTTT
CDR3: CASSQDSAGTLNTGELFF
size: few
D: -
J: TRBJ2-2
V: TRBV4-1

DNA: TGTGCCAGCACTTGGGCCGGGCCCCACGAAGAGACCCAGTACTTC
CDR3: CASTWAGPHEETQYF
size: few
D: -
J: TRBJ2-5
V: TRBV7-9

DNA: TGTGCCAGCAGCCCATCTGGGACTAGCGGGAGCTACGAGCAGTACTTC
CDR3: CASSPSGTSGSYEQYF
size: -
D: TRBD2
J: TRBJ2-7
V: TRBV2

DNA: TGTGCCAGCAGCTCTCTACCCCGGTTACCCATCCGAGACAGGGCTACCGGGGAGCTGTTTTTT
CDR3: CASSSLPRLPIRDRATGELFF
size: few
D: TRBD1
J: TRBJ2-2
V: TRBV5-5

DNA: TGTGCCAGCAGTTACCGACCGCCGGGACTCCAAACTCATAGGGCTTTCTTT
CDR3: CASSYRPPGLQTHRAFF
size: few
D: -
J: TRBJ1-1
V: TRBV27

DNA: TGTGCCAGCAGCGTCCCGGACAGCGCGGATGAGCAGTTCTTC
CDR3: CASSVPDSADEQFF
size: -
D: -
J: TRBJ2-1
V: TRBV9

DNA: TGCGCCAGCAGCTTGGAGGGCGGCGGAGGTGCAGAGACCCAGTACTTC
CDR3: CASSLEGGGGAETQYF
size: -
D: -
J: TRBJ2-5
V: TRBV5-1

DNA: TGCAGTGCTAAACCCCCATGGACGATCGGGGAGCAGTTCTTC
CDR3: CSAKPPWTIGEQFF
size: few
D: -
J: TRBJ2-1
V: TRBV20-1

DNA: TGCGCCAGCAGCTTGGTGGGCCGGACCTCTGGAAACACCATATATTTT
CDR3: CASSLVGRTSGNTIYF
size: -
D: -
J: TRBJ1-3
V: TRBV5-1

DNA: TGTGCCTGGAGTGCAGGACGCCAGGGCACTGAAGCTTTCTTT
CDR3: CAWSAGRQGTEAFF
size: -
D: -
J: TRBJ1-1
V: TRBV30

DNA: TGCGCCAGCAGCCAGGCGGTCTACTCTGGGGCCAACGTCCTGACTTTC
CDR3: CASSQAVYSGANVLTF
size: many
D: -
J: TRBJ2-6
V: TRBV4-1

DNA: TGTGCCAGCAGCTCCTCGCGGGCCGGAACCCACGAGCAGTACTTC
CDR3: CASSSSRAGTHEQYF
size: few
D: -
J: TRBJ2-7
V: TRBV7-2

DNA: TGTGCCAGCTCCCAGAGTGGGAGCAATGAGCAGTTCTTC
CDR3: CASSQSGSNEQFF
size: few
D: -
J: TRBJ2-1
V: TRBV18

DNA: TGCGCCAACAGCCCGCTTAAACAGGGGAAAGATTACGAGCAGTACTTC
CDR3: CANSPLKQGKDYEQYF
size: -
D: TRBD1
J: TRBJ2-7
V: TRBV5-1

DNA: TGTGCCACCAGTGAGGTTAGCGGGAGGTTTAGCGGGGAGACCCAGTACTTC
CDR3: CATSEVSGRFSGETQYF
size: -
D: TRBD2
J: TRBJ2-5
V: TRBV24-1

DNA: TGTGCCAGCAGTTTATATGACGGGGGGAAGACCCAGTACTTC
CDR3: CASSLYDGGKTQYF
size: few
D: TRBD2
J: TRBJ2-5
V: TRBV28

DNA: TGTGCCAGCAGTTTCGGAGGGGGAGTTCGGGATACGCAGTATTTT
CDR3: CASSFGGGVRDTQYF
size: -
D: -
J: TRBJ2-3
V: TRBV13

DNA: TGTGCCAGCTCCCTCAAGTGGCAGGGACAGGGGGCATTCTCCTACGAGCAGTACTTC
CDR3: CASSLKWQGQGAFSYEQYF
size: -
D: TRBD1
J: TRBJ2-7
V: TRBV18

DNA: TGTGCCAGCAGTTACCCGTCAAGCCCCTACGAGCAGTACTTC
CDR3: CASSYPSSPYEQYF
size: -
D: -
J: TRBJ2-7
V: TRBV6-2/TRBV6-3

DNA: TGTGCCAGCACGGGGGACGGCTACGAGCAGTACTTC
CDR3: CASTGDGYEQYF
size: -
D: -
J: TRBJ2-7
V: TRBV6-5

DNA: TGTGCCATCTCAGGCCTAAGCGGATCTAACACAGATACGCAGTATTTT
CDR3: CAISGLSGSNTDTQYF
size: -
D: -
J: TRBJ2-3
V: TRBV6-2/TRBV6-3

DNA: TGTGCCAGCAGCCAAGTTGGCAGCTTCACCCCAGAAGCTTTCTTT
CDR3: CASSQVGSFTPEAFF
size: -
D: -
J: TRBJ1-1
V: TRBV3-1

DNA: TGTGCCAGCAGCAAACTAGCGGGGGATGAGCAGTTCTTC
CDR3: CASSKLAGDEQFF
size: few
D: TRBD2
J: TRBJ2-1
V: TRBV3-1

DNA: TGCGCCAGCAGCTTGGTGCCAGCTCTTAGCACAGATACGCAGTATTTT
CDR3: CASSLVPALSTDTQYF
size: few
D: -
J: TRBJ2-3
V: TRBV5-1

DNA: TGTGCCAGCAGCGCCGGGACGGCAGTCGGCGAACCCCAGCATTTT
CDR3: CASSAGTAVGEPQHF
size: few
D: -
J: TRBJ1-5
V: TRBV12-3/TRBV12-4

DNA: TGCAGTGCTAGGAGCGGGAGGCTTACAGATACGCAGTATTTT
CDR3: CSARSGRLTDTQYF
size: many
D: TRBD2
J: TRBJ2-3
V: TRBV20-1